This paragraph covers one TCR beta chain sequence. Study processing details: Reference gene primers were amplified, and this amplification served to estimate nucleated cell counts. This table comes from immunoSEQ multiplex PCR, and its TCRdb copy is limited to in-frame clones, with some not included. V, J and clone size are those of that table, while D and trimming were read from the DNA. The repertoire holds fewer than 300,000 clones, more than 70% seen once, with roughly 3.1% in the top ten. Trimming took 4 bases from V and 5 from J; bases not matched to a gene: 3. The CDR3 consists of 14 residues. The germline V gene encodes CDR1 MGHRA and CDR2 YSYEKL. This sample was taken from a study of blood T cell repertoires in COVID-19. Across the whole study: The study drew acute and convalescent COVID-19 samples from the United States, Italy and Spain. T cells, B-cell-depleted T cells, or PBMCs supplied cDNA or gDNA.

The TCR originated in a young woman with acute or convalescent COVID-19. Sequencing was done on a sample of peripheral blood. The J gene is TRBJ1-5, the V gene TRBV4-1; 9 nucleotides match TRBD1. The CDR3 coding sequence is TGCGCCAGCAGCCCGGGACAGGGCGATCAGCCCCAGCATTTT. Amino acids: CASSPGQGDQPQHF.